The 32 T cell receptor beta chains reported below all come from one sample, sequenced in a study of human T cells and chemical hapten exposure. TCRdb independently ran MiXCR on the RACE reads; one entry per CDR3 protein. The table lists tens of thousands of distinct CDR3 sequences, more than 8% of them singletons, with approximately 9.9% in the top ten. The time point: pre-sensitization, week 0. Treatment described: therapeutic diphenylcyclopropenone sensitization with weekly scalp DPC. The sequencing here drew on whole blood, taken in connection with sensitization to the hapten diphenylcyclopropenone (DPC). All receptors derive from a middle-aged man with alopecia areata. Some clones in this sample may be carry-over from other donors' samples.

There are many counts of this clonotype. Here the CDR3 reads CASSQDLGGTQYF. As DNA, the CDR3 is TGTGCCAGCAGCCAAGATCTTGGGGGTACGCAGTATTTT. This chain uses TRBV3-1 with TRBJ2-3; possibly TRBD1 or TRBD2 for D (5 bases each). This CDR3 comprises 13 residues. Germline-derived CDR1 and CDR2 are LGHDT and YNNKEL (reference sequence). V dropped 0 bases and J dropped 8 bases, with 9 bases sitting between them.

V is TRBV28 and J is TRBJ2-7; D ambiguous. The germline CDR1 and CDR2 sequences are MDHEN and SYDVKM. The CDR3 runs 14 residues. V was pared by 8 bases and J by 2 bases, with 16 bases between. The CDR3 DNA follows: TGTGCCAGCCACGGCCGGCTACGGACCTACGAGCAGTACTTC. This translates into CASHGRLRTYEQYF.

This clonotype came up many times. The V call is TRBV20-1, the J call TRBJ1-2, with D possibly being TRBD1 (5 bases). The V end lost 3 bases, the J end lost 3 bases, and 17 bases lay between the germline ends. Germline CDR1 is DFQATT and CDR2 is SNEGSKA (reference sequence). The CDR3 consists of 15 residues. The CDR3 spells CSARFPLDSHYGYTF. The CDR3 nucleotides read TGCAGTGCTAGGTTTCCCTTAGACAGCCACTATGGCTACACCTTC.

This clonotype was observed many times. The DNA of the CDR3 is TGTGCCAGCACATTCCGGGGCAATGAGCAGTTCTTC. This encodes CASTFRGNEQFF. The chain has TRBV28 and TRBJ2-1, with a weak D call TRBD2 (5 bases). The CDR3 extends over 12 amino acids. Looked up from germline, CDR1 is MDHEN and CDR2 is SYDVKM. The ends were cut back, 7 bases at V and 6 bases at J, with 10 bases in the middle.

This clonotype was seen ten or more times. The chain uses TRBV4-3 and TRBJ2-7, with 7 bases that match TRBD2. J gave up 3 bases and V 0 bases, and 11 bases lay outside the gene matches. This CDR3 spans 17 amino acids. Looked up from germline, CDR1 is LGHNA and CDR2 is YSLEER. The CDR3 DNA follows: TGCGCCAGCAGCCAAGATCCCCCCAGCGGGGTTTTCTACGAGCAGTACTTC. Translation: CASSQDPPSGVFYEQYF.

The rearrangement uses TRBV20-1 and TRBJ2-7; 14 bases align to TRBD2. The CDR3 has 15 amino acids. Germline V gives CDR1 DFQATT, CDR2 SNEGSKA (reference sequence). V lost 6 bases to trimming and J lost 3 bases; unmatched junction nucleotides: 7. Here the CDR3 DNA reads TGCAGTGCCTACGGACTAGCGGGAGGACACTACGAGCAGTACTTC. As protein: CSAYGLAGGHYEQYF.

The chain carries TRBV12-3 or TRBV12-4 and TRBJ2-3, with TRBD2 as a possible D gene (6 bases). The CDR3 consists of 18 residues. Trimming took 5 bases from V and 0 from J, leaving 21 bases between them. CDR3 amino acids: CASSNVPRTTTSTDTQYF. The CDR3 coding sequence is TGTGCCAGCAGTAACGTACCTAGGACTACGACAAGCACAGATACGCAGTATTTT.

The sample holds a few counts of this clonotype. This chain connects TRBV28 to TRBJ2-1; 8 bases are a match to TRBD2. V dropped 5 bases and J dropped 5; count of bases not matched to a gene: 5. In germline, CDR1 is MDHEN, CDR2 SYDVKM. The CDR3 has 14 residues. The CDR3 DNA reads TGTGCCAGCAGTCCGACTAGCGTGAACAATGAGCAGTTCTTC. As protein: CASSPTSVNNEQFF. Looking up the rest from reference TRBV28 and TRBJ2-1 gives the full variable domain: DVKVTQSSRYLVKRTGEKVFLECVQDMDHENMFWYRQDPGLGLRLIYFSYDVKMKEKGDIPEGYSVSREKKERFSLILESASTNQTSMYLCASSPTSVNNEQFFGPGTRLTVL.

V usage is TRBV28 and J usage is TRBJ2-1; TRBD2 agrees at 12 bases. Germline loops: CDR1 MDHEN, CDR2 SYDVKM. CDR3 length: 15 residues. J was trimmed by 8 bases and V by 6 bases; bases with no gene match: 8. CDR3 residues: CASSWTSGNADEQFF. CDR3 bases: TGTGCCAGCAGCTGGACTAGCGGGAATGCAGATGAGCAGTTCTTC.

This clonotype was observed a handful of times. The chain combines TRBV5-1 with TRBJ1-2; D remains ambiguous. Trimming cost V 3 bases and J 13 bases, with 16 bases left between them. Germline CDR1 is SGHRS and CDR2 is YFSETQ. CDR3 size: 12 residues. CDR3 protein: CASSSGGPAATF. CDR3 bases: TGCGCCAGCAGCTCGGGAGGACCGGCCGCCACCTTC.

This clonotype was seen at least ten times. In DNA, the CDR3 is TGTGCCAGCAGCTCCGCTAGCTGGGATACGCAGTATTTT. Its protein is CASSSASWDTQYF. This sequence joins TRBV6-2 or TRBV6-3 and TRBJ2-3; the D gene is possibly TRBD2 (5 bases). The CDR3 is 13 amino acids. Trimming removed 6 bases at V and 6 bases at J, with 13 bases between. Germline CDR1 MNHEY, CDR2 SVGEGT.

V usage is TRBV3-1 and J usage is TRBJ2-2; D perhaps matches TRBD2 (6 bases). Germline V lookup: CDR1 LGHDT, CDR2 YNNKEL (reference sequence). This CDR3 contains 18 residues. Deletions cut 2 bases from V and 4 bases from J, with 20 bases between. In DNA form, the CDR3 reads TGTGCCAGCAGCCAATTTGCGACTAGTATGGCTTCCACCGGGGAGCTGTTTTTT. Translated: CASSQFATSMASTGELFF.

The V and J genes are TRBV10-3 and TRBJ2-5; D perhaps matches TRBD1 (6 bases). V dropped 0 bases and J dropped 2 bases, with 10 bases sitting between them. The CDR3 has 15 amino acids. CDR1 and CDR2 (germline): ENHRY, SYGVKD. The CDR3 sequence is CAISESGHPQETQYF. CDR3 in DNA: TGTGCCATCAGTGAGTCGGGACACCCGCAAGAGACCCAGTACTTC.

This clonotype was recorded at least ten times. V and J are TRBV18 and TRBJ1-5; 11 bases are shared with TRBD1. Trimming cost V 3 bases and J 4 bases; bases outside gene matches: 2. The germline gives CDR1 KGHSH, CDR2 LQKENI. This CDR3 region has 15 residues. The CDR3 loop is CASSPGQGANQPQHF. Here the CDR3 DNA reads TGTGCCAGCTCACCTGGACAGGGGGCGAATCAGCCCCAGCATTTT.

The J gene is TRBJ2-7, the V gene TRBV7-2, with a tentative D call TRBD1 (5 bases). V was clipped by 1 base and J by 4 bases, with 8 bases between them. The V gene's germline CDR1 is SGHTA and CDR2 FQGNSA. This CDR3 comprises 13 residues. CDR3: CASSLGPGYEQYF. The CDR3 coding sequence is TGTGCCAGCAGCTTAGGTCCAGGGTACGAGCAGTACTTC.

This clonotype was counted at least ten times. The rearrangement links TRBV12-3 or TRBV12-4 to TRBJ2-1; TRBD1 or TRBD2 may be the D gene (5 bases each). CDR3 size: 15 residues. Trimming cost V 5 bases and J 5 bases, with 16 bases left between them. CDR3 sequence: CASSPPGPLHNEQFF. The CDR3 nucleotides are TGTGCCAGCAGTCCCCCGGGACCTTTACACAATGAGCAGTTCTTC.

In this sample, this clonotype turned up a few times. This chain uses TRBV12-3 or TRBV12-4 with TRBJ2-3, with a weak D call TRBD2 (6 bases). Trimming stripped 6 bases from V and 5 bases from J, with 18 bases between. The CDR3 consists of 15 residues. The CDR3 loop is CASSRGARAEDTQYF. DNA for the CDR3: TGTGCCAGCAGCCGCGGGGCCCGGGCTGAAGATACGCAGTATTTT.

This clonotype was counted ten times or more. The V and J genes are TRBV5-1 and TRBJ2-4; 10 nucleotides line up with TRBD1. There are 18 residues in the CDR3. After removal of 2 bases from V and 1 base from J, the junction contained 9 bases not matched to a gene. Germline V gives CDR1 SGHRS, CDR2 YFSETQ. The chain's CDR3 is CASSFLTGGLGAKNIQYF. The CDR3, as DNA: TGCGCCAGCAGCTTTCTGACAGGGGGCCTCGGGGCCAAAAACATTCAGTACTTC. Filled out from reference TRBV5-1 and TRBJ2-4, the complete variable domain reads KAGVTQTPRYLIKTRGQQVTLSCSPISGHRSVSWYQQTPGQGLQFLFEYFSETQRNKGNFPGRFSGRQFSNSRSEMNVSTLELGDSALYLCASSFLTGGLGAKNIQYFGAGTRLSVL.

A few counts support this clonotype. This chain uses TRBV6-4 with TRBJ2-1, with 10 bases aligning to TRBD2. J gave up 15 bases and V 2 bases, and 4 bases lay outside the gene matches. This CDR3 is 12 amino acids long. CDR1 is MRHNA and CDR2 is SNTAGT in the germline V gene. The CDR3 sequence is CASSDLAGVMFF. CDR3 DNA: TGTGCCAGCAGTGACCTAGCGGGAGTTATGTTCTTC.

The chain recombines TRBV7-3 with TRBJ1-2; 9 nucleotides align to TRBD1. This CDR3 is built from 14 residues. Germline assignment: CDR1 SGHTA and CDR2 FQGTGA. V lost 3 bases, J lost 7 bases, and 6 bases stayed unmatched. Here the CDR3 DNA reads TGTGCCAGCAGCTTGGGACAGGGAGGCTCTGGCTACACCTTC. This codes for CASSLGQGGSGYTF.

In its sample, this clonotype was seen a few times. The V gene is TRBV7-8, the J gene TRBJ2-5; D might be TRBD1 (5 bases). Germline lookup yields CDR1 SGHVS and CDR2 FQNEAQ. The germline V and J ends were trimmed by 3 bases and 1 base, with 15 bases remaining between them. CDR3 length: 16 residues. This CDR3 is CASSFAGHQSQETQYF. For the CDR3, the DNA is TGTGCCAGCAGCTTTGCCGGACACCAGAGCCAAGAGACCCAGTACTTC.

In its sample, this clonotype was seen many times. This chain joins TRBV7-9 and TRBJ2-1; a weak D match, TRBD2 (5 bases). Germline values: CDR1 SEHNR, CDR2 FQNEAQ (reference sequence). The CDR3 is made up of 13 amino acids. Trimming cost V 5 bases and J 6 bases, with 11 bases left between them. The DNA of the CDR3 is TGTGCCAGCAGCACCACGGGGAGCAATGAGCAGTTCTTC. Its translation: CASSTTGSNEQFF. Complete variable domain (other parts from reference TRBV7-9 and TRBJ2-1): DTGVSQNPRHKITKRGQNVTFRCDPISEHNRLYWYRQTLGQGPEFLTYFQNEAQLEKSRLLSDRFSAERPKGSFSTLEIQRTEQGDSAMYLCASSTTGSNEQFFGPGTRLTVL.

This clonotype was found a few times. V gene TRBV27 combines with J gene TRBJ2-5; D remains unclear. This CDR3 spans 14 amino acids. V was clipped by 1 base and J by 5 bases, with 11 bases between them. CDR1 and CDR2 (germline): MNHEY, SMNVEV (reference sequence). The CDR3 reads CASSLYSRWETQYF. CDR3 nucleotide sequence: TGTGCCAGCAGTTTATATAGCCGATGGGAGACCCAGTACTTC.

This clonotype was picked up many times. This sequence joins TRBV4-3 and TRBJ2-2; D may match TRBD1 or TRBD2 (5 bases each). Germline CDR1 reads LGHNA; CDR2 reads YSLEER. This CDR3 contains 16 residues. Trimming removed 1 base at V and 1 base at J, with 10 bases between. Written as DNA, the CDR3 is TGCGCCAGCAGCCAAGTCCGGGGCCAGAACACCGGGGAGCTGTTTTTT. This codes for CASSQVRGQNTGELFF.

This clonotype was detected ten times or more. The genes are TRBV7-3 and TRBJ1-1; 12 bases are a match to TRBD1. V shed 0 bases and J 10 bases; nucleotides not matched to a gene: 6. This CDR3 contains 15 residues. CDR1 and CDR2 (germline): SGHTA, FQGTGA. The CDR3 DNA sequence: TGTGCCAGCAGCTTAACTGGGGGACAGGGGGCTAGAGCTTTCTTT. Amino acids: CASSLTGGQGARAFF.

The sample holds many counts of this clonotype. This sequence joins TRBV14 and TRBJ2-2; TRBD2 matches 7 bases. After removal of 0 bases from V and 2 bases from J, the junction contained 3 bases not matched to a gene. Germline CDR1 is SGHDN and CDR2 is FVKESK. This CDR3 has 16 residues. The CDR3 sequence is CASSQDAGVNTGELFF. CDR3 DNA sequence: TGTGCCAGCAGCCAAGACGCGGGGGTCAACACCGGGGAGCTGTTTTTT.

This clonotype was seen more than once but under ten times. The chain joins TRBV5-1 to TRBJ2-1; TRBD1 agrees at 8 bases. Germline values: CDR1 SGHRS, CDR2 YFSETQ. J was trimmed by 12 bases and V by 5 bases; bases with no gene match: 10. The CDR3 loop spans 13 amino acids. The CDR3, as DNA: TGCGCCAGCAGATGGGACAGGAGCGTAGGGCAGTTCTTC. The encoded protein is CASRWDRSVGQFF.

In this sample, this clonotype is medium-sized. The genes are TRBV20-1 and TRBJ2-5; TRBD2 matches at 12 bases. This CDR3 comprises 15 residues. V shed 1 base, J shed 5 bases, and the junction held 5 bases outside the gene matches. CDR1 is DFQATT and CDR2 is SNEGSKA in the germline V gene (reference sequence). The CDR3 sequence: CSARGGLAGWETQYF. As DNA, the CDR3 is TGCAGTGCTAGAGGTGGACTAGCGGGATGGGAGACCCAGTACTTC.

A few counts support this clonotype. The J gene is TRBJ1-4, the V gene TRBV28, with D perhaps TRBD1 (5 bases). Germline CDR1 and CDR2: MDHEN and SYDVKM. The length of the CDR3 is 14 residues. Trimming cost V 3 bases and J 5 bases, with 10 bases left between them. The CDR3 loop reads CASSLRGVNEKLFF. CDR3 coding DNA: TGTGCCAGCAGTTTGAGGGGAGTCAATGAAAAACTGTTTTTT.

This clonotype was detected only a few times. The DNA of the CDR3 is TGCGCCAGCAGCCAAGATCCTGGGGGGACCCAGTACTTC. This encodes CASSQDPGGTQYF. The V gene is TRBV4-3, the J gene TRBJ2-5; D is tentatively TRBD1 or TRBD2 (5 bases each). The CDR3 runs to 13 residues. V lost 0 bases and J 7 bases, leaving 9 bases between the germline ends. In germline, CDR1 is LGHNA, CDR2 YSLEER.

V gene TRBV24-1 combines with J gene TRBJ2-1; TRBD2 matches 10 bases. Germline CDR1 and CDR2: KGHDR and SFDVKD. J gave up 8 bases and V 4 bases, and 10 bases lay outside the gene matches. This CDR3 has 16 residues. In DNA, the CDR3 is TGTGCCACCAGTGACTACAGCGGGAGGGCCCGTCATGAGCAGTTCTTC. Encoded protein: CATSDYSGRARHEQFF.

Ten or more counts support this clonotype. The rearrangement uses TRBV5-1 and TRBJ2-7; D may be TRBD1 (5 bases). From germline, CDR1 is SGHRS and CDR2 YFSETQ. The CDR3 loop spans 14 amino acids. Trimming took off 0 bases at V and 5 bases at J, with 12 bases between the two ends. CDR3: CASSLGQGFDEQYF. The CDR3 DNA reads as TGCGCCAGCAGCTTGGGGCAGGGTTTCGACGAGCAGTACTTC.